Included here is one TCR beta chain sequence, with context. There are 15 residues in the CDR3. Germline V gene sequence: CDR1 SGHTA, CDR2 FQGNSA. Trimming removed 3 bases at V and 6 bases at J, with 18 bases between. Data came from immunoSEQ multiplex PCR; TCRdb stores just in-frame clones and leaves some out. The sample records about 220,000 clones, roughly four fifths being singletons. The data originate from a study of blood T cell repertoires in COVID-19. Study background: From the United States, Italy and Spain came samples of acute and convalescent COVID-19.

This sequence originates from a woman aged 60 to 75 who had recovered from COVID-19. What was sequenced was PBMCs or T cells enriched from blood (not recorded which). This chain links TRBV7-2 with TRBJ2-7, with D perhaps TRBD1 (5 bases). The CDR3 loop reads CASSFQGPFIGEQYF. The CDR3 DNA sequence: TGTGCCAGCAGCTTCCAGGGCCCTTTTATAGGCGAGCAGTACTTC. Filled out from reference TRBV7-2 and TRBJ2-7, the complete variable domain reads GAGVSQSPSNKVTEKGKDVELRCDPISGHTALYWYRQSLGQGLEFLIYFQGNSAPDKSGLPSDRFSAERTGGSVSTLTIQRTQQEDSAVYLCASSFQGPFIGEQYFGPGTRLTVT.